Sequencing of this T cell receptor beta chain was carried out in a study of blood T cell repertoires in COVID-19. At the level of the study: Spain, Italy and the United States supplied samples that represented acute and convalescent COVID-19. PBMCs, B-cell-depleted T cells, or T cells were the source of the cDNA or gDNA that made up the material.

Seattle patients were enrolled during active infection and followed longitudinally. In the study's own analysis: Reference gene primer amplification yielded estimated nucleated cell counts. Measured with immunoSEQ multiplex PCR; TCRdb has only the in-frame clones, and not every one. For V, J and clone size, that table is used; D and trimming come from the DNA. The sample records approximately 64,000 clones, about nine tenths being singletons. Trimming at V came to 3 bases and at J to 5 bases, leaving 3 bases not matched to a gene. The CDR3 runs 13 residues. Germline values: CDR1 SEHNR, CDR2 FQNEAQ (reference sequence).

The chain uses TRBV7-9 and TRBJ1-2; 7 bases agree with TRBD1. The source is a woman between 55 and 75 years old with COVID-19, enrolled during active disease. Sequenced input: peripheral blood. The CDR3: CASSFRDRYGYTF. CDR3 DNA: TGTGCCAGCAGCTTCCGGGACAGATATGGCTACACCTTC.